The T cell receptor (beta chain) under discussion was sequenced for a study of blood T cells in healthy people across ages. Germline CDR1 reads MNHEY; CDR2 reads SMNVEV (reference sequence). The CDR3 runs 14 residues. V was clipped by 5 bases and J by 4 bases; unmatched bases: 3. This clonotype showed up just a few times. Sample-barcoded 5' priming and a J-beta primer mix drove a second PCR of roughly 7 to 11 cycles. Using its own MiXCR run on the 5' RACE reads, TCRdb lists one record per CDR3 protein. The sample holds fewer than 800,000 distinct CDR3 sequences, around a quarter seen once. The sample was also linked to a second study, of T cells of mothers and their children.

The receptor's source is a boy aged 5 to 17 in good health. V gene TRBV27 combines with J gene TRBJ2-3, with TRBD2 matching over 10 bases. The sequencing input was blood. The DNA of the CDR3 is TGTGCCAGCAGTATTCTAGCGGGAGCAGATACGCAGTATTTT. Translating it yields CASSILAGADTQYF.